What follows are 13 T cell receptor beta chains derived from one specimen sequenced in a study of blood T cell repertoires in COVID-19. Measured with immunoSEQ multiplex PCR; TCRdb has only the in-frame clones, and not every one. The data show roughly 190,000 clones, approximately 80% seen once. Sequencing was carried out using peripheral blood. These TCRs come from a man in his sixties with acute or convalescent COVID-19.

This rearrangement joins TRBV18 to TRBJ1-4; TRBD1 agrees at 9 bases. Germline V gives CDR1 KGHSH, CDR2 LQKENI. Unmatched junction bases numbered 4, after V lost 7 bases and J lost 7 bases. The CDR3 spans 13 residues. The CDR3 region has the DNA TGTGCCAGCTTCCGGGACAGGGCTGAAAAACTGTTTTTT. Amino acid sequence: CASFRDRAEKLFF.

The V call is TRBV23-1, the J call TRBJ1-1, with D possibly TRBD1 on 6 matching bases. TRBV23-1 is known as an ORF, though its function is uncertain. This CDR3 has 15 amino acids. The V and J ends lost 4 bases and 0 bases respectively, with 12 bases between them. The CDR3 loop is CASSLPRGMNTEAFF. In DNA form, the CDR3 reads TGCGCCAGCAGTCTTCCCAGGGGCATGAACACTGAAGCTTTCTTT.

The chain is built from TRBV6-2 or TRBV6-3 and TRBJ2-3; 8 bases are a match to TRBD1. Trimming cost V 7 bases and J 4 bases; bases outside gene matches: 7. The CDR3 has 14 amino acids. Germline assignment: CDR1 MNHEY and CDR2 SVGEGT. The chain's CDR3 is CASTPTGEADTQYF. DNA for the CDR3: TGTGCCAGCACCCCGACAGGGGAAGCAGATACGCAGTATTTT.

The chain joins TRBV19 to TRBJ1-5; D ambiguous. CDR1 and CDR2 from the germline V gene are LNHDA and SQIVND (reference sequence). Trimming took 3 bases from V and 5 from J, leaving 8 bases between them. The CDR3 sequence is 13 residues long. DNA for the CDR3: TGTGCCAGTAGTATCTTGGGAGATCAGCCCCAGCATTTT. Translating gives CASSILGDQPQHF.

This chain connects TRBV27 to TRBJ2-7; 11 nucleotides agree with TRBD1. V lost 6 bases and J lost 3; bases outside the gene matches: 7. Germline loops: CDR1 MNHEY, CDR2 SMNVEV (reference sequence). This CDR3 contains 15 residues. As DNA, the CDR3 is TGTGCCAGCAGATCCGGACAGGGGGCTTTCTACGAGCAGTACTTC. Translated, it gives CASRSGQGAFYEQYF.

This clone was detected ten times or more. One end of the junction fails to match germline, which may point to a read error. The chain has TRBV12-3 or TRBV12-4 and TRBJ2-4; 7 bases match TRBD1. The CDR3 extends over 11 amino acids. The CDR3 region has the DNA TGTGCCAGCAGAGCGGACAGGACCCACGTTTTC. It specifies CASRADRTHVF.

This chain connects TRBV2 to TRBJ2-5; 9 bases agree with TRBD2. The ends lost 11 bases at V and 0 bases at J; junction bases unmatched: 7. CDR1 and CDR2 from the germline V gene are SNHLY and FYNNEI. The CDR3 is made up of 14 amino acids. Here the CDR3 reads CAVRLADYQETQYF. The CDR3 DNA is TGTGCCGTTCGACTAGCGGACTACCAAGAGACCCAGTACTTC.

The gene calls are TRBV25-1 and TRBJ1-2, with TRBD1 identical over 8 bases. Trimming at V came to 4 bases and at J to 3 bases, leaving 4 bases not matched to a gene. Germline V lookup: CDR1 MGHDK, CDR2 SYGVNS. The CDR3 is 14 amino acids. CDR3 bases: TGTGCCAGCAGTGCCCAGGGGGCAGACTATGGCTACACCTTC. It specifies CASSAQGADYGYTF.

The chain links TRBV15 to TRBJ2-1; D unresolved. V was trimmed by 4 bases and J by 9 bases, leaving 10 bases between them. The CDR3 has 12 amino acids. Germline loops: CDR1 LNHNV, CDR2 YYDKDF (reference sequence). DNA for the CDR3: TGTGCCACCAGCACGACTCTAGGTGAGCAGTTCTTC. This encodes CATSTTLGEQFF.

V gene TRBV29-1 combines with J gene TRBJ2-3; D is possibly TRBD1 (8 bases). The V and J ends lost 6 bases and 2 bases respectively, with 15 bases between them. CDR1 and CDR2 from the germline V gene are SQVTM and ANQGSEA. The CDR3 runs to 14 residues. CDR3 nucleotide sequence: TGCAGCGTAACACAGGGGGGGAACACAGATACGCAGTATTTT. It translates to CSVTQGGNTDTQYF.

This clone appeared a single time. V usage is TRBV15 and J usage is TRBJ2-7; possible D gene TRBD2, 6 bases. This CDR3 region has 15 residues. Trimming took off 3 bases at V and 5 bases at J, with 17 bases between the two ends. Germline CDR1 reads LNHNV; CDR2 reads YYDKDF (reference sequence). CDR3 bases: TGTGCCACCAGCAGGTCGCTGGCGGGGCCTGACGAGCAGTACTTC. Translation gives CATSRSLAGPDEQYF.

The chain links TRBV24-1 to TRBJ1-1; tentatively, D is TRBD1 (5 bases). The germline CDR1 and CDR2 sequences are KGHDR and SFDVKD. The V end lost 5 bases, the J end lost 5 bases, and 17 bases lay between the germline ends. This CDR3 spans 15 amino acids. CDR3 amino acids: CATSGWAGRDTEAFF. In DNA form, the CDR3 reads TGTGCCACCAGTGGGTGGGCAGGGCGAGATACTGAAGCTTTCTTT.

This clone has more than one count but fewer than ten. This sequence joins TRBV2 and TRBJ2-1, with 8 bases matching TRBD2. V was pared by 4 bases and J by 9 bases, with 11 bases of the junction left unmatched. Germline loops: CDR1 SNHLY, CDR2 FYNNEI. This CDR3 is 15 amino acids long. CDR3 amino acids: CASSGTGRAGSEQFF. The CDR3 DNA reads TGTGCCAGCAGTGGAACCGGGAGGGCAGGGAGTGAGCAGTTCTTC.